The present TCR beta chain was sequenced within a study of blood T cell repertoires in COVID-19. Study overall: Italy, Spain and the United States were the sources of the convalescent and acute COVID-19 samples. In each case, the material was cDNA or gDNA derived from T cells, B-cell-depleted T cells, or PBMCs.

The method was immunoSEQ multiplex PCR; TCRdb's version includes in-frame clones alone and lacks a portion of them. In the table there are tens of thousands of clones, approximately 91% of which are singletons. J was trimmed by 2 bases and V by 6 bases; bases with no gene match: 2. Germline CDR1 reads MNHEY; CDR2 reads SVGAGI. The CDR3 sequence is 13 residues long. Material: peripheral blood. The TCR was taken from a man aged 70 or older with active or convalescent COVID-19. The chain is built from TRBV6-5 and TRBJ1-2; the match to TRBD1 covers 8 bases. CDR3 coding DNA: TGTGCCAGCAGCCCAGGGGGCAACTATGGCTACACCTTC. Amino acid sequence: CASSPGGNYGYTF.